One TCR beta chain is described in this entry. The antigen is not known. The data belong to a study of T cell repertoires in cytomegalovirus infection. A single record per CDR3 protein comes from TCRdb applying MiXCR to the reads. The sample has a few hundred thousand distinct CDR3 sequences, about 29% seen once; the top ten hold about 19%. The material was cultured PBMCs, obtained from culture after CMV antigen stimulation. The clonotype comes from a human donor in good health (CMV status not recorded). Some clones in this sample may be carry-over from other donors' samples.

CDR3 sequence (DNA): TGTGCCAGCAGCCATCCGTCGCCTATTTGGGCGCCCCCAGAGACCCAGTACTTC. Protein sequence: CASSHPSPIWAPPETQYF. V usage is TRBV12-3 or TRBV12-4 and J usage is TRBJ2-5; D not certain. Between the trimmed V and J ends, which lost 6 bases and 4 bases, there was a span of 27 bases. This CDR3 contains 18 residues.